These 3 T cell receptor beta chains were sequenced from one sample in a study of regulatory T cells in long-lasting Graves disease. Time point reported: persistent/refractory GD, antithyroid drugs over 5 years with positive TRAb. From RNA extracted from PBMCs, the TCR library was made. Arm-PCR of CDR3 regions and iRepertoire HTBI primers were the basis on which TCR beta libraries were built. TCRdb called the multiplex PCR reads again in MiXCR, with one record for every CDR3 protein. The sample has a few hundred thousand distinct CDR3 sequences; less than 30% are singletons. The input for sequencing was peripheral blood mononuclear cells (PBMCs), taken when the disease was refractory, from a patient treated with antithyroid drugs. Source of these receptors: a middle-aged woman with Graves disease.

The chain links TRBV10-3 to TRBJ2-5; D is unclear. The germline V and J ends were trimmed by 0 bases and 7 bases, with 12 bases remaining between them. The CDR3 spans 14 residues. CDR1 ENHRY and CDR2 SYGVKD come from the germline V gene. For the CDR3, the DNA is TGTGCCATCAGTGAGTCAAGCCAAGAAGGGACCCAGTACTTC. This sequence encodes CAISESSQEGTQYF.

The rearrangement uses TRBV7-3 and TRBJ2-5; perhaps TRBD2 as D (6 bases). Germline CDR1 reads SGHTA; CDR2 reads FQGTGA. CDR3 size: 17 residues. The ends were cut back, 5 bases at V and 1 base at J, with 20 bases in the middle. DNA of the CDR3: TGTGCCAGCAGCCGCTCCCTTGGGGGGAGGTTCCAAGAGACCCAGTACTTC. Its protein product is CASSRSLGGRFQETQYF.

The V and J genes are TRBV20-1 and TRBJ2-7; 12 positions agree with TRBD2. With 2 bases clipped from V and 3 bases from J, the junction kept 8 bases outside the gene matches. This CDR3 comprises 16 residues. The germline CDR1 and CDR2 sequences are DFQATT and SNEGSKA (reference sequence). CDR3 amino acids: CSARSPWTSGIYEQYF. DNA of the CDR3: TGCAGTGCTAGATCTCCATGGACTAGCGGGATCTACGAGCAGTACTTC.